The present TCR beta chain was sequenced within a study of shared clonotypes between healthy human individuals. Study outcomes and limitations: Researchers found naive subsets generally carried larger estimated richness than memory subsets. Non-shared clonotypes had lower generation probabilities than clonotypes shared by all four sorted-subset donors. Researchers sampled only blood; tissue repertoires likely differ.

Sequencing used immunoSEQ multiplex PCR; TCRdb keeps in-frame clones, though not all of them. The data contain over a million clones, around 76% of them singletons. The V gene end was trimmed by 5 bases and the J gene end by 4 bases; junction bases not matched to a gene: 8. Germline CDR1 reads SGHRS; CDR2 reads YFSETQ. This CDR3 region has 14 residues. About this clone: Its cognate antigen is unknown.

The sample consisted of memory CD4+ T cells sorted from blood. Subset specified: CD45RA-negative fraction. The origin of this receptor is a man aged 18-30 years in good health. This chain links TRBV5-1 with TRBJ2-7; 8 nucleotides line up with TRBD1. CDR3 in DNA: TGCGCCAGCAGACCCCGCGGACAGGGTTACGAGCAGTACTTC. Translating gives CASRPRGQGYEQYF.